This T cell receptor (beta chain) was profiled in a study of cytomegalovirus exposure and HLA in healthy donors. This clone turned up a few times. The antigen remains unidentified. As for the donors, each was a healthy bone marrow donor. General study findings and limits: The authors confirmed in vitro that a few CMV-associated chains were specific for CMV antigens. It emerged from a later analysis that several of the most significant clusters appeared to be linked to common viral pathogens. Most CMV-associated TCR beta chains were later found to appear HLA-restricted.

This CDR3 region has 17 residues. V lost 5 bases, J lost 1 base, and 11 bases stayed unmatched. The germline V gene encodes CDR1 SGHTA and CDR2 FQGNSA. The study ran its PCR with 60 Vbeta and 13 Jbeta primers. TCRdb's table, derived via immunoSEQ multiplex PCR, lists solely in-frame clones and lacks some. Here the sample spans approximately 200,000 clones, under 90% being singletons. Material for sequencing was PBMCs. The source of this sequence is a human donor in good health. This sequence joins TRBV7-2 and TRBJ1-5; 7 bases are a match to TRBD1. The CDR3 loop reads CASSMGRGLRSNQPQHF. CDR3 sequence (DNA): TGTGCCAGCAGCATGGGAAGGGGGCTGCGAAGCAATCAGCCCCAGCATTTT. The variable domain in full, completed from reference TRBV7-2 and TRBJ1-5, reads GAGVSQSPSNKVTEKGKDVELRCDPISGHTALYWYRQSLGQGLEFLIYFQGNSAPDKSGLPSDRFSAERTGGSVSTLTIQRTQQEDSAVYLCASSMGRGLRSNQPQHFGDGTRLSIL.